The subject of this entry is one TCR beta chain. The participants were between roughly 18 and 100 years old and came from 24 US areas. V was shortened by 2 bases and J by 3 bases, with 12 bases between the two germline ends. CDR3 size: 14 residues. Germline-derived CDR1 and CDR2 are SGDLS and YYNGEE. The data derive from a study of blood T cell repertoires in COVID-19. Across the study: PBMCs, B-cell-depleted T cells, or T cells were the source of the cDNA or gDNA that made up the material.

Method: immunoSEQ multiplex PCR; TCRdb's copy keeps in-frame clones and lacks some. The sample has about 400,000 clones; around 90% are singletons. The TCR comes from a woman younger than 35 with acute COVID-19. The sequencing sample was made of PBMCs or T cells enriched from blood (not recorded which). The V gene is TRBV9, the J gene TRBJ2-7; TRBD1 might be the D (6 bases). The CDR3 reads CASSVGQTGYEQYF. In DNA, the CDR3 is TGTGCCAGCAGCGTCGGACAGACTGGCTACGAGCAGTACTTC. Using reference TRBV9 and TRBJ2-7 for the parts outside the CDR3, the full variable domain is DSGVTQTPKHLITATGQRVTLRCSPRSGDLSVYWYQQSLDQGLQFLIQYYNGEERAKGNILERFSAQQFPDLHSELNLSSLELGDSALYFCASSVGQTGYEQYFGPGTRLTVT.